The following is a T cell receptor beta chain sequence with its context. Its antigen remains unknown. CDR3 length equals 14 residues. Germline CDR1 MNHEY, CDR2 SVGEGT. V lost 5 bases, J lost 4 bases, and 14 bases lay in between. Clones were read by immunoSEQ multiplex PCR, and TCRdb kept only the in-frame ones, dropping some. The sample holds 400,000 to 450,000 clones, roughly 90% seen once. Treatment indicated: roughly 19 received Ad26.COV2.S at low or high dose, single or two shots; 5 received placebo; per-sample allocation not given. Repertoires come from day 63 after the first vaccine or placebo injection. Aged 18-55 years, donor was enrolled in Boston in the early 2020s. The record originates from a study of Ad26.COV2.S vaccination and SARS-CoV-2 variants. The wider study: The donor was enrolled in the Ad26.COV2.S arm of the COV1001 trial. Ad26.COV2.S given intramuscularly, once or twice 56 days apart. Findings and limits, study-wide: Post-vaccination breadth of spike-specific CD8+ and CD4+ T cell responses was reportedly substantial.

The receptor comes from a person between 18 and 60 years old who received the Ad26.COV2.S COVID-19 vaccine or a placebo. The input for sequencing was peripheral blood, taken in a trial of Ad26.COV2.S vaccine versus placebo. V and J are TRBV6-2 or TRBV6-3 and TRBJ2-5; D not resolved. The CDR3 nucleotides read TGTGCCAGCAGTCTACTCGCTGGCGGAGAGACCCAGTACTTC. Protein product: CASSLLAGGETQYF.